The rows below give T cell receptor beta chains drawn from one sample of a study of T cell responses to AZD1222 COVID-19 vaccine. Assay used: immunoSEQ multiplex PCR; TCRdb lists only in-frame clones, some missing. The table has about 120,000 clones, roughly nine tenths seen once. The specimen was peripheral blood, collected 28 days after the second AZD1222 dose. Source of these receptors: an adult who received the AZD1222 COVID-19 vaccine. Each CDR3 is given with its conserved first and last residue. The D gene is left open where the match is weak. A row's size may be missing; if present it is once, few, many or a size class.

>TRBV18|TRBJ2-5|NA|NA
TGTGCCAGCTCACCACGCCAAGAGACCCAGTACTTC
CASSPRQETQYF
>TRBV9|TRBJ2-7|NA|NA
TGTGCCAGCAGCCCCGGGCCCGGCTCCTACGAGCAGTACTTC
CASSPGPGSYEQYF
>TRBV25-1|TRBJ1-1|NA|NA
TGTGCCAGCAGTGATACAGGGAGAGGCACTGAAGCTTTCTTT
CASSDTGRGTEAFF
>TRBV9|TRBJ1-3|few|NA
TGTGCCAGCAATCCCGGGTCCCAAGCGAACACCATATATTTT
CASNPGSQANTIYF
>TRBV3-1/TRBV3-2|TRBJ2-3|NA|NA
TGTGCCAGCAGCTTGGACTCCGGTACGCAGTATTTT
CASSLDSGTQYF
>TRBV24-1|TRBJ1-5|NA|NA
TGTGCCACCAGTGATTTGGGTCAGCGCGCAAGCTACTCTAGCAATCAGCCCCAGCATTTT
CATSDLGQRASYSSNQPQHF
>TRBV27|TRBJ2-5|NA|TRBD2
TGTGCCAGCAGTGCACTAGCGGCCCTCCAAGAGACCCAGTACTTC
CASSALAALQETQYF
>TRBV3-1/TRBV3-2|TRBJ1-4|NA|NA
TGTGCCAGCAGCCTCCCCGGAGGGGGGAAGGATGAAAAACTGTTTTTT
CASSLPGGGKDEKLFF
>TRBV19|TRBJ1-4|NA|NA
TGTGCCAGTAGTATACAGGGGACGGTTAATGAAAAACTGTTTTTT
CASSIQGTVNEKLFF
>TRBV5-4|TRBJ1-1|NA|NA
TGTGCCACGAAATTTGGAGGACCCATGAACACTGAAGCTTTCTTT
CATKFGGPMNTEAFF
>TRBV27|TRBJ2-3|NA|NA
TGTGCCAGCAGTTTGGGGAGGCAGGATACGCAGTATTTT
CASSLGRQDTQYF
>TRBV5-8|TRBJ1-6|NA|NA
TGTGCCAGCAGCCTTACAGGGAGGAGTAATTCACCCCTCCACTTT
CASSLTGRSNSPLHF
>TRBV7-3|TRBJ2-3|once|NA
TGTGCCAGCAGCTTAAGCCAGAACACAGATACGCAGTATTTT
CASSLSQNTDTQYF
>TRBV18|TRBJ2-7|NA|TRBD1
TGTGCCAGCTCAGCCGGGACAGGGGACGAGCAGTACTTC
CASSAGTGDEQYF
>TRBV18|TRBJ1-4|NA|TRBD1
TGTGCCAGCTCACAGGGGGCAGATGAAAAACTGTTTTTT
CASSQGADEKLFF
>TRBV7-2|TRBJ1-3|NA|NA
TGTGCCAGCAGCTTAGTCAGGGGCTCTGGAAACACCATATATTTT
CASSLVRGSGNTIYF
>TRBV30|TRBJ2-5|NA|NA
TGTGCTGGGTCTAGGACGGTTCAAGAGACCCAGTACTTC
CAGSRTVQETQYF
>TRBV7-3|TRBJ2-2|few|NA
TGTGCCAGCAGCTTAGGAAGAGGGTCCGGGGAGCTGTTTTTT
CASSLGRGSGELFF
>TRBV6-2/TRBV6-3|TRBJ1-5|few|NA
TGTGCCAGCAGTTACTGGGGAAACAATCAGCCCCAGCATTTT
CASSYWGNNQPQHF
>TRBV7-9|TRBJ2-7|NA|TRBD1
TGTGCCAGCAGCCCCCAGGGGGCGATGGACTACGAGCAGTACTTC
CASSPQGAMDYEQYF
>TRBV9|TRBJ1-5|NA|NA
TGTGCCAGCAGCGAGGTAGATAGCAATCAGCCCCAGCATTTT
CASSEVDSNQPQHF
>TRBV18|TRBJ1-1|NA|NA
TGTGCCAGCTCACGGGGACAAAACACTGAAGCTTTCTTT
CASSRGQNTEAFF
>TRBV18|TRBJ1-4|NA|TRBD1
TGTGCCAGCTCATTGACAGGGACTAATGAAAAACTGTTTTTT
CASSLTGTNEKLFF
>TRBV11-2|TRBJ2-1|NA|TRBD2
TGTGCCAGCAGCCTACTAGCGGGGGTTTACAATGAGCAGTTCTTC
CASSLLAGVYNEQFF
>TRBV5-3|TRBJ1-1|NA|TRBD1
TGTGCCAGAAGTTTCACAGGGGAACCCGTCGAGACTGAAGCTTTCTTT
CARSFTGEPVETEAFF
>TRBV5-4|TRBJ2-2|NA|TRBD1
TGTGCCAGCAGCTTCTCCCGACAGGGAAGCACCGGGGAGCTGTTTTTT
CASSFSRQGSTGELFF
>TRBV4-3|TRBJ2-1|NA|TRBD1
TGCGCCAGCAGCCAAGACTTGGGACAGAGTTACAATGAGCAGTTCTTC
CASSQDLGQSYNEQFF
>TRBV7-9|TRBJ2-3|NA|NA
TGTGCCAGCAGCCAGTTAGGCACAGATACGCAGTATTTT
CASSQLGTDTQYF
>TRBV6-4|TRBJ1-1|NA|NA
TGTGCCAGCAGTGACTCTGACCGGGGAACTGAAGCTTTCTTT
CASSDSDRGTEAFF
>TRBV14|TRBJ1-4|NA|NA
TGTGCCAGCAGCCGGTTACAAGGGGGTTGGGAAAAACTGTTTTTT
CASSRLQGGWEKLFF
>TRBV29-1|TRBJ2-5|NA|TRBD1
TGCAGCGTTGACCGGGACAGGGGGCGTGAGACCCAGTACTTC
CSVDRDRGRETQYF
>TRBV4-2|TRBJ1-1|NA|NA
TGTGCCAGCAGCCAAGAAAGGGGGGCCCTCGGCGCTTTCTTT
CASSQERGALGAFF
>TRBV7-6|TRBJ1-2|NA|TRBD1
TGTGCCAGCAGCCCCCAGACAGGGATGACCTATGGCTACACCTTC
CASSPQTGMTYGYTF
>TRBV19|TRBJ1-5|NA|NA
TGTGCCAGTAGCCTAGGCCCGGATCAGCCCCAGCATTTT
CASSLGPDQPQHF
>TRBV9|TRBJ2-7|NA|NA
TGTGCCAGCAGCACCCTGCCCAGGGTTCGTCCCTACGAGCAGTACTTC
CASSTLPRVRPYEQYF
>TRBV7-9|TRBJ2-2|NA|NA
TGTGCCAGCAGCTTAGGGGGGCGTAGCACCGGGGAGCTGTTTTTT
CASSLGGRSTGELFF
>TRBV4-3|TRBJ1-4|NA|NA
TGCGCCAGCAGCCGGGCTGGGCCGAATGGGGAAAAACTGTTTTTT
CASSRAGPNGEKLFF
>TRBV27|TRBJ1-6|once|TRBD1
TGTGCCAGCAGTTTATACGGACAGGGTTCACCCCTCCACTTT
CASSLYGQGSPLHF
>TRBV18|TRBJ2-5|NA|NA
TGTGCCAGCTCACCACTTATTGACAGTAAAGAGACCCAGTACTTC
CASSPLIDSKETQYF
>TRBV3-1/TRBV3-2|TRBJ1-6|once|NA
TGTGCCAGCAGCCCGATACATAATTCACCCCTCCACTTT
CASSPIHNSPLHF
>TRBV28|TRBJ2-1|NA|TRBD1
TGTGCCAGCAGCCCCCGGACAGGGAATGAGCAGTTCTTC
CASSPRTGNEQFF
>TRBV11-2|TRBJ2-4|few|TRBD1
TGTGCCAGCAGCCCGGGGACAGGGGGCAGGGTTCAGTACTTC
CASSPGTGGRVQYF
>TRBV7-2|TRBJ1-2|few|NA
TGTGCCAGCAGCACATGGCCTCGGGGCGCAGACTATGGCTACACCTTC
CASSTWPRGADYGYTF
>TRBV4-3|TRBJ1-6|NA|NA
TGCGCCAGCAGCCAAGATCTGAGGACATCCAAAAATTCACCCCTCCACTTT
CASSQDLRTSKNSPLHF
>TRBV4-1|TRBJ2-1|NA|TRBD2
TGCGCCAGCAGCCATACCACCGTAGCGGGGGGATACAATGAGCAGTTCTTC
CASSHTTVAGGYNEQFF
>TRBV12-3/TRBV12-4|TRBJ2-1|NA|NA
TGTGCCAGCAGTTTAGTTAATGAGCAGTTCTTC
CASSLVNEQFF
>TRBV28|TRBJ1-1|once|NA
TGTGCCAGCAGTTCCTCCCCCCGTGAAGCTTTCTTT
CASSSSPREAFF
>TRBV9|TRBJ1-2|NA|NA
TGTGCCAGCAGGGCTGACAGGACCTATGGCTACACCTTC
CASRADRTYGYTF